Presented here are 22 T cell receptor beta chains from one specimen sequenced in a study of beta chain features in type 1 diabetes. Expressed TCRB transcripts got sequenced, as all isolated RNA was reverse transcribed. Only in-frame clones appear in the TCRdb table, and some are missing; sequencing was by immunoSEQ multiplex PCR. The table includes over 150,000 clones, approximately 8.1% detected once. Sequences were obtained from central memory CD4+ T cells from blood. These receptor sequences come from a man aged 18 to 30 in good health.

V usage is TRBV5-6 and J usage is TRBJ2-6; 9 bases agree with TRBD1. V gave up 6 bases and J gave up 1 base; unmatched junction bases: 5. Germline loops: CDR1 SGHDT, CDR2 YYEEEE. The CDR3 runs to 16 residues. The CDR3 coding sequence is TGTGCCAGCATTAGACAGGGGGAGTCTGGGGCCAACGTCCTGACTTTC. Translation gives CASIRQGESGANVLTF.

The rearrangement links TRBV7-2 to TRBJ1-2, with D perhaps matching TRBD1 (5 bases). In germline, CDR1 is SGHTA, CDR2 FQGNSA. Trimming stripped 3 bases from V and 7 bases from J, with 15 bases between. The CDR3 contains 14 residues. CDR3 bases: TGTGCCAGCAGCTTGTCGGAGGGACTGGGTGGCTACACCTTC. Protein: CASSLSEGLGGYTF.

This clone was observed a handful of times. The chain employs TRBV4-3 and TRBJ2-3; a weak D match, TRBD2 (6 bases). Germline CDR1 LGHNA, CDR2 YSLEER. There are 17 residues in the CDR3. The V end was cut by 3 bases, the J end by 0 bases, with 16 bases between. Here the CDR3 reads CASSQAAGRLSTDTQYF. CDR3 nucleotides: TGCGCCAGCAGCCAGGCCGCAGGGAGGCTAAGCACAGATACGCAGTATTTT.

This clone has only a few counts. J is TRBJ2-5 and V is TRBV20-1; 7 bases are shared with TRBD1. CDR3 length: 11 residues. Germline CDR1 DFQATT, CDR2 SNEGSKA (reference sequence). The V and J ends lost 8 bases and 3 bases, in that order; junction bases with no gene match: 3. The CDR3: CSPTGEETQYF. The CDR3 DNA reads TGCAGTCCCACAGGGGAAGAGACCCAGTACTTC.

This clone occurred a few times. The chain uses TRBV7-9 and TRBJ2-3, with D possibly TRBD2 on 6 matching bases. Germline V gene sequence: CDR1 SEHNR, CDR2 FQNEAQ (reference sequence). The CDR3 is 17 amino acids. V gave up 1 base and J gave up 1 base, with 15 bases separating them. The CDR3 spells CASSLGGGITGTDTQYF. CDR3 nucleotides: TGTGCCAGCAGCTTAGGGGGAGGAATAACCGGCACAGATACGCAGTATTTT. Supplemented by reference TRBV7-9 and TRBJ2-3, the full variable domain reads DTGVSQNPRHKITKRGQNVTFRCDPISEHNRLYWYRQTLGQGPEFLTYFQNEAQLEKSRLLSDRFSAERPKGSFSTLEIQRTEQGDSAMYLCASSLGGGITGTDTQYFGPGTRLTVL.

The chain employs TRBV5-1 and TRBJ1-4; perhaps TRBD1 as D (6 bases). Germline V gives CDR1 SGHRS, CDR2 YFSETQ. The CDR3 sequence is 15 residues long. V lost 2 bases and J lost 4, with 12 bases in between. For the CDR3, the DNA is TGCGCCAGCAGCTTCACAGGACAGAATAATGAAAAACTGTTTTTT. Residues: CASSFTGQNNEKLFF.

There are a few counts of this clone. This chain connects TRBV4-3 to TRBJ1-2; 7 bases align to TRBD1. The CDR3 is 15 amino acids. The germline V gene encodes CDR1 LGHNA and CDR2 YSLEER. With 4 bases clipped from V and 7 bases from J, the junction kept 12 bases outside the gene matches. For the CDR3, the DNA is TGCGCCAGCAGCCCGGACGGGACAGCCGGCCGTGGCTACACCTTC. Protein product: CASSPDGTAGRGYTF.

The V call is TRBV19, the J call TRBJ2-2; 12 positions agree with TRBD2. V shed 7 bases, J shed 4 bases, and the junction held 10 bases outside the gene matches. CDR1 is LNHDA, CDR2 SQIVND, per germline (reference sequence). This CDR3 comprises 17 residues. CDR3 sequence reads: CASTGLAGRKSTGELFF. In nucleotides, the CDR3 is TGTGCCAGTACGGGACTAGCGGGTCGGAAGAGCACCGGGGAGCTGTTTTTT.

This clone was picked up a small number of times. J is TRBJ2-4 and V is TRBV30; no definite D call. Germline CDR1 reads GTSNPN; CDR2 reads SVGIG (reference sequence). Trimming left V 1 base short and J 4 bases short, with 11 bases between. The CDR3 consists of 14 residues. The CDR3 region has the DNA TGTGCCTGGAGTGGGGCCATAATAAAAAACATTCAGTACTTC. Residues: CAWSGAIIKNIQYF.

The chain carries TRBV5-1 and TRBJ2-1; 7 bases fit TRBD2. The ends lost 0 bases at V and 7 bases at J; junction bases unmatched: 4. The germline V gene has CDR1 SGHRS and CDR2 YFSETQ. The CDR3 has 14 residues. Here the CDR3 DNA reads TGCGCCAGCAGCTTGGGCGGGAGTGAGAATGAGCAGTTCTTC. Protein: CASSLGGSENEQFF. The variable domain in full, completed from reference TRBV5-1 and TRBJ2-1, reads KAGVTQTPRYLIKTRGQQVTLSCSPISGHRSVSWYQQTPGQGLQFLFEYFSETQRNKGNFPGRFSGRQFSNSRSEMNVSTLELGDSALYLCASSLGGSENEQFFGPGTRLTVL.

This clone occurred a few times. The rearrangement joins TRBV7-2 to TRBJ2-1; D gene unclear. Germline V gives CDR1 SGHTA, CDR2 FQGNSA. V was cut by 2 bases and J by 8 bases, with 7 bases left in between. The CDR3 length is 12 residues. CDR3: CASSLIRDEQFF. The CDR3 bases are TGTGCCAGCAGCTTAATCCGTGATGAGCAGTTCTTC.

The chain carries TRBV2 and TRBJ2-2; 7 bases match TRBD2. This CDR3 region has 13 residues. Germline CDR1 SNHLY, CDR2 FYNNEI. The ends lost 11 bases at V and 1 base at J; junction bases unmatched: 4. This chain's CDR3 is CAGSGWNTGELFF. The CDR3 DNA reads TGTGCCGGTAGCGGGTGGAACACCGGGGAGCTGTTTTTT.

This clone was seen only a few times. The chain recombines TRBV18 with TRBJ1-3; D is unresolved. From germline, CDR1 is KGHSH and CDR2 LQKENI. There are 16 residues in the CDR3. The V end was cut by 2 bases, the J end by 0 bases, with 11 bases between. The CDR3 region has the DNA TGTGCCAGCTCACCAGTGACTCTCAGCTCTGGAAACACCATATATTTT. Translating it yields CASSPVTLSSGNTIYF.

As regards this clone: This sample includes further DNA sequences coding for the same CDR3. This chain joins TRBV5-4 and TRBJ2-7; D ambiguous. CDR3 length equals 13 residues. The V and J ends lost 0 bases and 0 bases respectively, with 4 bases between them. Germline assignment: CDR1 SGHNT and CDR2 YYREEE (reference sequence). The CDR3 region has the DNA TGTGCCAGCAGCTTGGAGAGCTCCTACGAGCAGTACTTC. Residues: CASSLESSYEQYF.

This clone has a handful of counts. This chain connects TRBV7-9 to TRBJ1-2; D call uncertain. This CDR3 contains 14 residues. From germline, CDR1 is SEHNR and CDR2 FQNEAQ (reference sequence). V gave up 0 bases and J gave up 8 bases, with 13 bases separating them. For the CDR3, the DNA is TGTGCCAGCAGCTTAGCGTTCGGCCCGGGGGGCTACACCTTC. Encoded protein: CASSLAFGPGGYTF.

This clone was seen a few times. V gene TRBV7-9 combines with J gene TRBJ2-3, with no clear D. This CDR3 is built from 16 residues. Deletions cut 8 bases from V and 4 bases from J, with 22 bases between. CDR1 and CDR2 (germline): SEHNR, FQNEAQ (reference sequence). The chain's CDR3 is CASPPASRPLPDTQYF. The CDR3 DNA sequence: TGTGCCAGCCCGCCGGCTTCGAGGCCCCTCCCAGATACGCAGTATTTT.

The chain is built from TRBV7-9 and TRBJ1-1; 8 bases line up with TRBD1. V was pared by 5 bases and J by 5 bases, with 10 bases of the junction left unmatched. This CDR3 region has 15 residues. Germline-derived CDR1 and CDR2 are SEHNR and FQNEAQ (reference sequence). The CDR3: CASSRGQGGVTEAFF. The CDR3 coding sequence is TGTGCCAGCAGCCGAGGACAGGGCGGAGTAACTGAAGCTTTCTTT.

At least ten counts were recorded for this clone. V usage is TRBV18 and J usage is TRBJ2-3; 10 positions agree with TRBD1. This CDR3 is 15 amino acids long. Germline CDR1 is KGHSH and CDR2 is LQKENI. J was trimmed by 5 bases and V by 6 bases; bases with no gene match: 8. The CDR3 DNA is TGTGCCAGCTCCCCCGGGACAGGGGCTCAAGATACGCAGTATTTT. Translation gives CASSPGTGAQDTQYF.

The chain recombines TRBV29-1 with TRBJ2-1; 8 bases are a match to TRBD1. Germline V gene sequence: CDR1 SQVTM, CDR2 ANQGSEA. The CDR3 runs 13 residues. The trim removed 4 bases at V and 9 bases at J, leaving 8 bases unmatched. CDR3 nucleotide sequence: TGCAGCGTTGCGCCTAGACAGGGGCGTGAGCAGTTCTTC. Protein: CSVAPRQGREQFF.

V usage is TRBV5-1 and J usage is TRBJ1-4; the match to TRBD1 covers 7 bases. This CDR3 contains 17 residues. V dropped 3 bases and J dropped 4; count of bases not matched to a gene: 12. Germline values: CDR1 SGHRS, CDR2 YFSETQ. The CDR3 loop is CASSSGEQGLRNEKLFF. CDR3 DNA: TGCGCCAGCAGCTCGGGGGAACAGGGGCTCCGTAATGAAAAACTGTTTTTT.

This clone was recorded many times. V is TRBV5-8 and J is TRBJ2-2; D perhaps matches TRBD2 (5 bases). Between the trimmed V and J ends, which lost 2 bases and 6 bases, there was a span of 8 bases. There are 13 residues in the CDR3. Germline values: CDR1 SGHTS, CDR2 YDEGEE. The CDR3 nucleotides read TGTGCCAGCAGCTTTGGGCGGGCCGGGGAGCTGTTTTTT. As protein: CASSFGRAGELFF.

This clone was detected a few times. The chain has TRBV4-3 and TRBJ2-1; D remains unclear. V lost 0 bases and J lost 0, with 6 bases in between. This CDR3 is 15 amino acids long. From germline, CDR1 is LGHNA and CDR2 YSLEER. For the CDR3, the DNA is TGCGCCAGCAGCCAAGAATGGGCCTCCTACAATGAGCAGTTCTTC. Translated: CASSQEWASYNEQFF.